This T cell receptor beta chain was obtained from a study of cytomegalovirus exposure and HLA in healthy donors (dated by TCRdb to between 2016 and 2019). Regarding the study in general: According to a later analysis, the 110 or so validation repertoires were produced on the same platform as the 700 or so repertoires of the first cohort. High-throughput TCR immunosequencing, statistical association of individual TCRs with disease status, and machine learning were combined to predict cytomegalovirus infection status. Besides the first cohort of roughly 700 subjects, a separate validation cohort made up of 120 or so different subjects was used. The study was designed to test whether signatures of past pathogen exposure could be identified by cataloging public T cell receptors. Beyond this particular receptor, the publication reports: The classifier was reported to diagnose cytomegalovirus status with high specificity and sensitivity in both the original and validation cohorts. A later analysis had no HLA typing for the validation cohort, so co-occurrence there was scored across all 120 or so repertoires. Most TCR sequences were observed very rarely across donors, whereas some public TCRs were present in many individuals. The authors suggested that the approach could potentially be generalized to other disease states and immunological phenotypes. Subsequent analysis determined that TCRs grouped into clusters in the first cohort also showed a tendency toward co-occurrence across the 120 or so validation repertoires, and 94% of cluster scores exceeded 0. In vitro tests confirmed that three of the cytomegalovirus-associated TCR beta chains recognize cytomegalovirus antigens. In the study, about 150 TCR beta chains were listed as associated with cytomegalovirus.

The table lists this clone with a few counts. Its antigen specificity is not known. No much larger clone is present one base from it, and per-base qualities are unavailable. Libraries were prepared through the immunoSEQ multiplex PCR assay. The authors processed their data as follows. A statistical classification framework was developed to diagnose cytomegalovirus status using the catalog of TCR beta chain sequences. This is the immuneACCESS table as TCRdb keeps it, with only in-frame sequences that have V and J called. A part of the clones is gone; compared with another copy, unresolved V genes explain less than half, and the rest is unexplained. Clone size and V and J calls were adopted from that table, with D and trimming inferred from the DNA. For this sample the table gives approximately 280,000 clones, of which approximately 86% were detected only once. About 1% of the sample is taken by the ten largest.

The CDR1 and CDR2 encoded by the germline V gene are SQVTM and ANQGSEA. The V end loses 4 bases and the J end loses 3 bases, and a stretch of 9 bases separates them. From the cysteine through the phenylalanine, the CDR3 covers 12 amino acids. Only CDR3 DNA remains: 36 bases, in frame from the first base. The donors were included in the validation cohort of some 120 subjects, a group kept apart from the approximately 700-subject first cohort. Source material: PBMCs. The receptor's source is a woman aged 18-30 years in good health and CMV-seronegative. This receptor chain uses TRBV29-1 and TRBJ1-2; 5 matching bases give a weak D call of TRBD1. The DNA sequence is TGCAGCGTTGGGCAGGGTGACTATGGCTACACCTTC. Translated, this gives CSVGQGDYGYTF.